This TCR beta chain was obtained from a study of cytomegalovirus exposure and HLA in healthy donors. The germline V gene encodes CDR1 MNHEY and CDR2 SVGAGI. This CDR3 contains 12 residues. V lost 2 bases, J lost 7 bases, and 9 bases lay in between. Primers included in the PCR were 60 Vbeta and 13 Jbeta primers. The method was immunoSEQ multiplex PCR; TCRdb's version includes in-frame clones alone and lacks a portion of them. The table includes 110,000 to 150,000 clones, over 60% detected once. The sample taken for sequencing was PBMCs. This sequence originates from a woman in her 30s in good health and CMV-seronegative. V and J are TRBV6-5 and TRBJ2-7, with D perhaps TRBD2 (5 bases). The CDR3 sequence: CASSYRGREQYF. The CDR3 coding sequence is TGTGCCAGCAGTTACCGGGGTCGAGAGCAGTACTTC.